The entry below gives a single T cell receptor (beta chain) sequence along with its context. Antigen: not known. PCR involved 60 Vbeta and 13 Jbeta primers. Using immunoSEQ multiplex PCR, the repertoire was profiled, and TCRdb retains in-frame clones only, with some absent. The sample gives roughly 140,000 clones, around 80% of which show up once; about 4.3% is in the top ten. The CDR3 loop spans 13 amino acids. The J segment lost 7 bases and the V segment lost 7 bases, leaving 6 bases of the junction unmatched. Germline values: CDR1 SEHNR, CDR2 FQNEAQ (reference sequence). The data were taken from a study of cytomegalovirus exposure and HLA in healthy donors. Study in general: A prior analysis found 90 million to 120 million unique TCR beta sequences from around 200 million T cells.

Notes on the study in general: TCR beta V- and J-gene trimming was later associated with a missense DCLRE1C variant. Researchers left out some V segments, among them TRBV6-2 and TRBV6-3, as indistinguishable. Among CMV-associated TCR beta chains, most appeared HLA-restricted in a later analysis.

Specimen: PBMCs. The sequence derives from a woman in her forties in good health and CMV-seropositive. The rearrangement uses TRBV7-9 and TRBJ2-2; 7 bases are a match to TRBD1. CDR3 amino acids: CASIKTGSGELFF. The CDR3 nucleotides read TGTGCCAGCATCAAGACAGGGAGCGGGGAGCTGTTTTTT.